This note documents a single T cell receptor (beta chain) sequence. What it recognizes is unknown. This sample was taken from a study of shared clonotypes between healthy human individuals. Looked up from germline, CDR1 is MDHEN and CDR2 is SYDVKM. The V end was cut by 1 base, the J end by 0 bases, with 3 bases between. This CDR3 is 13 amino acids long. Donors, without exception, were Caucasian adults residing in Nashville, Tennessee. Broader study findings: Naive subsets usually exceeded memory subsets in estimated richness.

Generated by immunoSEQ multiplex PCR, the TCRdb table keeps only in-frame clones and is missing some. This sample carries 2,500,000 or so clones, approximately 92% of them seen once, and the ten largest clones take around 0.14%. The source is a man between 18 and 29 years old in good health. Sample: naive CD4+ T cells sorted from blood. Subset defined: CD45RA+ positively selected. The chain is built from TRBV28 and TRBJ1-1; D remains ambiguous. CDR3 amino acids: CASSLYVNTEAFF. The CDR3 DNA reads TGTGCCAGCAGTTTATACGTGAACACTGAAGCTTTCTTT. Full variable domain (missing parts from reference TRBV28 and TRBJ1-1): DVKVTQSSRYLVKRTGEKVFLECVQDMDHENMFWYRQDPGLGLRLIYFSYDVKMKEKGDIPEGYSVSREKKERFSLILESASTNQTSMYLCASSLYVNTEAFFGQGTRLTVV.